This T cell receptor (beta chain) stems from a study of Graves' ophthalmopathy and Graves' hyperthyroidism. The wider study: By definition, stable hyperthyroidism involved no ophthalmopathy within 18 months of follow-up.

TCR beta CDR3 amplification used RNA transcripts. Second-round multiplex PCR came after a first-round RT-PCR that employed HTBI primers. MiXCR, run by TCRdb on the multiplex PCR reads, gives a single entry per CDR3 protein. This sample has approximately 540,000 distinct CDR3 sequences; under 40% occur once, and the top ten carry about 4.2%. CDR1 and CDR2 from the germline V gene are GTSNPN and SVGIG (reference sequence). The length of the CDR3 is 12 residues. Trimming took off 2 bases at V and 0 bases at J, with 4 bases between the two ends. Other autoimmune diseases, uncontrolled infections, pregnancy and lactation each led to patient exclusion. Study results and caveats: The blood repertoire also included most expanded thyroid clonotypes above 0.001 frequency. Between ophthalmopathy and stable hyperthyroidism, a 13-signature model drew a separation with 87.88% sensitivity and 81.08% specificity.

This clonotype was detected only a few times. Its antigen is not identified. Material for sequencing was peripheral blood or thyroid tissue (not recorded which). The clonotype was recovered from an adult man with Graves' hyperthyroidism. J is TRBJ1-1 and V is TRBV30; the D is unclear. The CDR3 is CAWSSMNTEAFF. The CDR3, as DNA: TGTGCCTGGAGTTCGATGAACACTGAAGCTTTCTTT.